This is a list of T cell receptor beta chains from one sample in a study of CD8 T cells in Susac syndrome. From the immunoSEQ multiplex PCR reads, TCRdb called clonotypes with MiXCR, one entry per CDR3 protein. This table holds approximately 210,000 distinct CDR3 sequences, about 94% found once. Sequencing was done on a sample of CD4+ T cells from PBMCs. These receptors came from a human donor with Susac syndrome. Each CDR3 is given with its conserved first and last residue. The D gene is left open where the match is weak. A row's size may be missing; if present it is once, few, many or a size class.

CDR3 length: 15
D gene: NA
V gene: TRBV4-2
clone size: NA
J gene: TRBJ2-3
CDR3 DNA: TGTGCCAGCAGCCGGGATAGACAGAGCACAGATACGCAGTATTTT
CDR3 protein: CASSRDRQSTDTQYF

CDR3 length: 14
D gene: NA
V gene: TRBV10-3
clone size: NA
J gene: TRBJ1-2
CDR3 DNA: TGTGCCATCAGTGAGTCCCCTAAAAACTATGGCTACACCTTC
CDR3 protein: CAISESPKNYGYTF

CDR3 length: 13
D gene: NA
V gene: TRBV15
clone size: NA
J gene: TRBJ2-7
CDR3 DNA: TGTGCCACCGCCCATCAACCTTTATTTGAGCAGTACTTC
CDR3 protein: CATAHQPLFEQYF

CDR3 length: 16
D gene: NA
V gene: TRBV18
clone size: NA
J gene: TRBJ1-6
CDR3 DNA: TGTGCCAGCTCACCACCGGGAACAGCCGTTAATTCACCCCTCCACTTT
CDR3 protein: CASSPPGTAVNSPLHF

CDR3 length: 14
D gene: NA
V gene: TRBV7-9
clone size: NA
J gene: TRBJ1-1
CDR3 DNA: TGTGCCAGCAGCCCCAAAGGGGTTCCGGGTGAAGCTTTCTTT
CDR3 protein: CASSPKGVPGEAFF

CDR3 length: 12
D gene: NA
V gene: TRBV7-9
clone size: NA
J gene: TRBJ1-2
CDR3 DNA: TGTGCCAGCAGCTTCTCGGACTCTGGCTACACCTTC
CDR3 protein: CASSFSDSGYTF

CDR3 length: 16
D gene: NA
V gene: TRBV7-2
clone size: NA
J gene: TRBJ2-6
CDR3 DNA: TGTGCCAGCAGCTTGTCCGGAGCCTCTGGGGCCAACGTCCTGACTTTC
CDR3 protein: CASSLSGASGANVLTF

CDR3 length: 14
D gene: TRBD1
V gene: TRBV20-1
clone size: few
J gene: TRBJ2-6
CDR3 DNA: TGCAGTGCTTGGGGACAGTTAGGGGCCAACGTCCTGACTTTC
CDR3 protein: CSAWGQLGANVLTF

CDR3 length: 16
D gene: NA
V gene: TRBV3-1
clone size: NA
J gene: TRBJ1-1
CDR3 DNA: TGTGCCAGCAGCCTGGCGGGGGGGCTTTATAGTGGTGAAGCTTTCTTT
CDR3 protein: CASSLAGGLYSGEAFF

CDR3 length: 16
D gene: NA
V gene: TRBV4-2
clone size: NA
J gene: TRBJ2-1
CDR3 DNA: TGTGCCAGCAGCCAAGATGAGGTCAACACTTACAATGAGCAGTTCTTC
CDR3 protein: CASSQDEVNTYNEQFF

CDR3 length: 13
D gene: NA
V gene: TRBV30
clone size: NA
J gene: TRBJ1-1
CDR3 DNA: TGTGCCTGGAAAGGACGGCGGAACACTGAAGCTTTCTTT
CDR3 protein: CAWKGRRNTEAFF

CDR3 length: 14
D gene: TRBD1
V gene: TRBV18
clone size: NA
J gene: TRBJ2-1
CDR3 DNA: TGTGCCAGCTCCCCAGGGGGCTTTCGCAATGAGCAGTTCTTC
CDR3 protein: CASSPGGFRNEQFF

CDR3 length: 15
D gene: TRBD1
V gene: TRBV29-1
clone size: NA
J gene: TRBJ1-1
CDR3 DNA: TGCAGCGTCCTACTTTTGACAGGGGGCAGTGGGATAGCTTTCTTT
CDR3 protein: CSVLLLTGGSGIAFF

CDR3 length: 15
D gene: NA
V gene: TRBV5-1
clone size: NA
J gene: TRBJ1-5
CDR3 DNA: TGCGCCAGCAGCTTGGCTGGACAGAACAATCAGCCCCAGCATTTT
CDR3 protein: CASSLAGQNNQPQHF

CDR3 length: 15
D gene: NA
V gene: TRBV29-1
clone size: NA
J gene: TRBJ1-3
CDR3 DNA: TGCAGCGTGCAAATAGGAGGAGGGTACGGAAACACCATATATTTT
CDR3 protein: CSVQIGGGYGNTIYF

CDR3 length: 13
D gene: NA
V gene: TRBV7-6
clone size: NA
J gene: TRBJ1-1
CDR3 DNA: TGTGCCAGCAGCGCGCGGGGTTGGGGTGAAGCTTTCTTT
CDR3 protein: CASSARGWGEAFF

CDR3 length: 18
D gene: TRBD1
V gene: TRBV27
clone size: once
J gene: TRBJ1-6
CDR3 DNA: TGTGCCAGCAGTTTATCGTGGGACAGGGGAATGCCTTATTCACCCCTCCACTTT
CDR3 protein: CASSLSWDRGMPYSPLHF

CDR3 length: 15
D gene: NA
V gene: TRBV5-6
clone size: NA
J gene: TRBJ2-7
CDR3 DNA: TGTGCCAGCAGCGCCAGGGAGGTAAGCGTGGACGAGCAGTACTTC
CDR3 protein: CASSAREVSVDEQYF

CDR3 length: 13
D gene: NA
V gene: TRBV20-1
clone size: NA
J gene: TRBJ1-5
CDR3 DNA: TGCAGTGTCCACGACAGGTACAATCAGCCCCAGCATTTT
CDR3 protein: CSVHDRYNQPQHF

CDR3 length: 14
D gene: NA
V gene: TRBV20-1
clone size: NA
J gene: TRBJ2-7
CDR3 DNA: TGCAGTGCTAGAGTAGTAGCGGCCTTGGGGGAGCAGTACTTC
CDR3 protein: CSARVVAALGEQYF

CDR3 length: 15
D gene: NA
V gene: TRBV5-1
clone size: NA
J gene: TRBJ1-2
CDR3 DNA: TGCGCCAGCAGCTTGTCTTCAGGTGGAAGCTATGGCTACACCTTC
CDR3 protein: CASSLSSGGSYGYTF

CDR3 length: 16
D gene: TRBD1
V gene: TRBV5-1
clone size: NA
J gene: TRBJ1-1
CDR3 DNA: TGCGCCAGCAGCTCCGCGGACACAGGGGTTAGCACTGAAGCTTTCTTT
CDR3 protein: CASSSADTGVSTEAFF

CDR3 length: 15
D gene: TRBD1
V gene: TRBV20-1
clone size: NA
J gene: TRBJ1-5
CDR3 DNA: TGCAGTGCTAGAGAGGAGACAGGGGGCAATCAGCCCCAGCATTTT
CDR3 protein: CSAREETGGNQPQHF

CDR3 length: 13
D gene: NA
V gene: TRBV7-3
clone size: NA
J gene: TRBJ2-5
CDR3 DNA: TGTGCCAGCGGCCCGACCAGCCGGGAGACCCAGTACTTC
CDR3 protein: CASGPTSRETQYF

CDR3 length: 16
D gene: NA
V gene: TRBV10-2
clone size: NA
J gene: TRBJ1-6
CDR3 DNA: TGCGCCAGCGGGAAGACAGGTAGCCGAGGAGATTCACCCCTCCACTTT
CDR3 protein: CASGKTGSRGDSPLHF

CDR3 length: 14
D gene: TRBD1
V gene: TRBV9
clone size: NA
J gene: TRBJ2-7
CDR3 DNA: TGTGCCAGCAGCGTGGGGACAGGGGACTACGAGCAGTACTTC
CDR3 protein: CASSVGTGDYEQYF

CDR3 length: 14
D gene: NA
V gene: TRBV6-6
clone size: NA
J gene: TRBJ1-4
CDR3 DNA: TGTGCCAGCAGTTACAGGGGACCTAATGAAAAACTGTTTTTT
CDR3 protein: CASSYRGPNEKLFF

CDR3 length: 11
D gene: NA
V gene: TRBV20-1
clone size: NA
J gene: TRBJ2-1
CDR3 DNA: TGCAGTGCGGCGGCGTACAATGAGCAGTTCTTC
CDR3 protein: CSAAAYNEQFF

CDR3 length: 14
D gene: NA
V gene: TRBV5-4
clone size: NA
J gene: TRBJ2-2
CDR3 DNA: TGTGCCAGCAGCCCACAAGCGAACACCGGGGAGCTGTTTTTT
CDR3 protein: CASSPQANTGELFF

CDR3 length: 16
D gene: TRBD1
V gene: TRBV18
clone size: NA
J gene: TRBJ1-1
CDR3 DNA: TGTGCCAGCTCACCTACCCCCCAGGGGGTGAACACTGAAGCTTTCTTT
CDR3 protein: CASSPTPQGVNTEAFF

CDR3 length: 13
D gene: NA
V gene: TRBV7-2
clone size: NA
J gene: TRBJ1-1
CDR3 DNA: TGTGCCAGCTACCGAACAGAGAACACTGAAGCTTTCTTT
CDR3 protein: CASYRTENTEAFF

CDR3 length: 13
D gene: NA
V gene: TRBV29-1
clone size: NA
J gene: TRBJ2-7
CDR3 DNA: TGCAGCGTTTCAACTCAGGGGATCTACGAGCAGTACTTC
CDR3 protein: CSVSTQGIYEQYF

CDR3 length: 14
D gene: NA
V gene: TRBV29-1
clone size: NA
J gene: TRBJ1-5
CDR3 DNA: TGCAGCGTTGATGAGGGGTTTGGCAATCAGCCCCAGCATTTT
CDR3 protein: CSVDEGFGNQPQHF

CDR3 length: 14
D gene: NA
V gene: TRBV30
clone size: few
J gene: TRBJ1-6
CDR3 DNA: TGTGCCTGGAGTATGCTGGCTGGGAATTCACCCCTCCACTTT
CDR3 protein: CAWSMLAGNSPLHF

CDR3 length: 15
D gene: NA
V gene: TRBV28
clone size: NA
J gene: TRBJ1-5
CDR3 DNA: TGTGCCAGCAGTTTATTGGGGTTTGGGAATCAGCCCCAGCATTTT
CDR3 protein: CASSLLGFGNQPQHF

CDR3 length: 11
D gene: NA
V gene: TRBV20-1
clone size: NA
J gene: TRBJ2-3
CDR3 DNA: TGCAGCGTTTCTCGCACAGATACGCAGTATTTT
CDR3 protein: CSVSRTDTQYF

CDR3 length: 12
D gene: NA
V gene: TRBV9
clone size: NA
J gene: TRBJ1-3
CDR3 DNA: TGTGCCAGCAGCGTCCAAGGAAACACCATATATTTT
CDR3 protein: CASSVQGNTIYF

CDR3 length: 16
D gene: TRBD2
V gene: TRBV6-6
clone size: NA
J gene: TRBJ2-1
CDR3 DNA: TGTGCCAGCAGTTACGGTAGAGCGGGGGGGCTCGATGAGCAGTTCTTC
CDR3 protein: CASSYGRAGGLDEQFF

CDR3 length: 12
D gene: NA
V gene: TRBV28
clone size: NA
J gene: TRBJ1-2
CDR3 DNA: TGTGCCAGCAACCAGGGTGCCTATGGCTACACCTTC
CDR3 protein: CASNQGAYGYTF

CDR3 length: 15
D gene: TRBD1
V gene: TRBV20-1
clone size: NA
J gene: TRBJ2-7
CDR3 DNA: TGCAGTGCTAGAGACCCTGACAGGGGACAAACTGAGCAGTACTTC
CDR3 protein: CSARDPDRGQTEQYF

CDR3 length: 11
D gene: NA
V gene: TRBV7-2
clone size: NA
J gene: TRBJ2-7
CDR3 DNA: TGTGCCAGCAGCATTTTGGACGAGCAGTACTTC
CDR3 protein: CASSILDEQYF

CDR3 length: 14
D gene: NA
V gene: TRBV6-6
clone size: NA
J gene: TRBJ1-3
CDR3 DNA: TGTGCCAGCAGGGACGATGGAGTTGGAAACACCATATATTTT
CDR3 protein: CASRDDGVGNTIYF

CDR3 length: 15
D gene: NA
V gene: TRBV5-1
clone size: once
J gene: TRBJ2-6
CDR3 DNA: TGCGCCAGCAGCTTGGCCGAGAAAAGTGCCAACGTCCTGACTTTC
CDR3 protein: CASSLAEKSANVLTF

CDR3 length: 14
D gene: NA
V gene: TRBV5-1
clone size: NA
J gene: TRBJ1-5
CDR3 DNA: TGCGCCAGCAGTCGGGGCGAATCGGGGCAGCCCCAGCATTTT
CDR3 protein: CASSRGESGQPQHF

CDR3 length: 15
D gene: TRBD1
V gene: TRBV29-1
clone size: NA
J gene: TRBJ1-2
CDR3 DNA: TGCAGCGTTGACTCCGGACAGGGGGAGGACTATGGCTACACCTTC
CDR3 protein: CSVDSGQGEDYGYTF

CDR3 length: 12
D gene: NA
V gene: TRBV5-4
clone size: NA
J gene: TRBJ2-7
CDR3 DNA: TGTGCCAGCAGTATTAATATAGACGAGCAGTACTTC
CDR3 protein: CASSINIDEQYF

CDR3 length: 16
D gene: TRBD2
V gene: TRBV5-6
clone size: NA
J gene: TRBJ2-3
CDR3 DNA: TGTGCCAGCAGCCCCAGACTAGCGGGGGCTGGGGATACGCAGTATTTT
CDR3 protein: CASSPRLAGAGDTQYF

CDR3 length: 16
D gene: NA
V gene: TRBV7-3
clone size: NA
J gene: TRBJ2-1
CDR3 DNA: TGTGCCAGCAGCTCGGTAGGGACTTCCCCCAAGAATGAGCAGTTCTTC
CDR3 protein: CASSSVGTSPKNEQFF

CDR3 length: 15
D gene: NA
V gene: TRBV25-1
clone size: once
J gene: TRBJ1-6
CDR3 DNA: TGTGCCAGCAGTGAATACGGGGGCCCTAATTCACCCCTCCACTTT
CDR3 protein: CASSEYGGPNSPLHF

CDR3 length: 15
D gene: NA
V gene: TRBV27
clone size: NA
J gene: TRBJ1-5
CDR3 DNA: TGTGCCAGCAGTTGGGCGGGGGGCAGCAATCAGCCCCAGCATTTT
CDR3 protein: CASSWAGGSNQPQHF

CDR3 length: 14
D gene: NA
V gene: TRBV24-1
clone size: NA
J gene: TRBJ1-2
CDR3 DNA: TGTGCCACCAGTGATTACTCGGGGCACGATGGCTACACCTTC
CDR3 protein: CATSDYSGHDGYTF

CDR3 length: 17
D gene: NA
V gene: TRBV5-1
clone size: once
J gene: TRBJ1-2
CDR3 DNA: TGCGCCAGCAGCAAGGTATTGACAGCTCGAGGGGACTATGGCTACACCTTC
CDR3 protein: CASSKVLTARGDYGYTF

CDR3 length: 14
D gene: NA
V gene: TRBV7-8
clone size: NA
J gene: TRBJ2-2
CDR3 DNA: TGTGCCAGCAATCCCAGAGTTAACACCGGGGAGCTGTTTTTT
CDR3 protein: CASNPRVNTGELFF

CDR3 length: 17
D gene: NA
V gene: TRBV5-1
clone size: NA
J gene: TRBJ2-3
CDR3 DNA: TGCGCCAGCAGCCCCTCGGAGAGGTTGGGGACTCCGCATACGCAGTATTTT
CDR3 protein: CASSPSERLGTPHTQYF

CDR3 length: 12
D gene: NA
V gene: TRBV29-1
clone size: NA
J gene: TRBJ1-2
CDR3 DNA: TGCAGCGTTGAAGAACGCTTCTATGGCTACACCTTC
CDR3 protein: CSVEERFYGYTF

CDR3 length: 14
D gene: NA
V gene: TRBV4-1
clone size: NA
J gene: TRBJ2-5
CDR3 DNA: TGCGCCAGCAGCCAAGAGCCCAATTTTGGGACCCAGTACTTC
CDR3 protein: CASSQEPNFGTQYF